The 18 T cell receptor beta chains in this list originate from one sample, sequenced in a study of cytomegalovirus exposure and HLA in healthy donors. TCRdb's table, derived via immunoSEQ multiplex PCR, lists solely in-frame clones and lacks some. The data show approximately 260,000 clones, with 75% to 90% seen just once and 1.2% held by the top ten. The specimen was PBMCs. These receptors were taken from a woman aged 25 to 39 in good health and CMV-seropositive.

The chain employs TRBV25-1 and TRBJ1-4, with 10 bases that match TRBD1. The CDR3 totals 17 residues. Unmatched junction bases numbered 10, after V lost 1 base and J lost 8 bases. Germline V gene sequence: CDR1 MGHDK, CDR2 SYGVNS. The DNA of the CDR3 is TGTGCCAGCAGTGAATTTTTTATGGGACAGGGGAACGAAAAACTGTTTTTT. Its translation: CASSEFFMGQGNEKLFF.

This clone has a handful of counts. The chain joins TRBV7-9 to TRBJ1-2; D is uncertain. V dropped 0 bases and J dropped 13 bases, with 15 bases sitting between them. The CDR3 length is 13 residues. Germline V gives CDR1 SEHNR, CDR2 FQNEAQ (reference sequence). In DNA form, the CDR3 reads TGTGCCAGCAGCTTAGCTGGCGGCCTTGCTGTCACCTTC. Amino acid sequence: CASSLAGGLAVTF.

The chain links TRBV13 to TRBJ2-1; possibly TRBD2 for D (5 bases). V shed 4 bases and J shed 0 bases, with 22 bases lying between them. Germline V gene sequence: CDR1 PRHDT, CDR2 FYEKMQ (reference sequence). There are 19 residues in the CDR3. CDR3 nucleotides: TGTGCCAGCAGCTCCCTTCTGGGGAGCGGTCCTAGCTCCTACAATGAGCAGTTCTTC. It yields the protein CASSSLLGSGPSSYNEQFF.

V usage is TRBV11-3 and J usage is TRBJ1-2; 7 bases fit TRBD1. V lost 5 bases, J lost 4 bases, and 7 bases stayed unmatched. The CDR3 consists of 14 residues. Germline V gives CDR1 SGHNT, CDR2 YENEEA. In nucleotides, the CDR3 is TGTGCCAGCAGCCCGTCGGGACAGACCTATGGCTACACCTTC. Translated, it gives CASSPSGQTYGYTF.

This clone was recorded once. The chain recombines TRBV6-1 with TRBJ1-1; D not certain. CDR3 length: 13 residues. Germline-derived CDR1 and CDR2 are MNHNS and SASEGT. Trimming stripped 4 bases from V and 1 base from J, with 7 bases between. In DNA, the CDR3 is TGTGCCAGCAGTGCCCGGGGGAACACTGAAGCTTTCTTT. Protein sequence: CASSARGNTEAFF.

This sequence joins TRBV5-1 and TRBJ2-3; no firm D call. CDR3 size: 14 residues. V shed 2 bases and J shed 5 bases, with 12 bases lying between them. CDR1 and CDR2 from the germline V gene are SGHRS and YFSETQ. CDR3 DNA sequence: TGCGCCAGCAGCTTTTCTCAGTCTCAAGATACGCAGTATTTT. As protein: CASSFSQSQDTQYF.

The chain carries TRBV15 and TRBJ2-2, with D possibly TRBD2 on 6 matching bases. Germline CDR1 and CDR2: LNHNV and YYDKDF (reference sequence). The CDR3 is 18 amino acids. The V end was cut by 0 bases, the J end by 2 bases, with 16 bases between. CDR3 protein: CATSREGSGRFNTGELFF. DNA for the CDR3: TGTGCCACCAGCAGAGAGGGTAGTGGGAGGTTTAACACCGGGGAGCTGTTTTTT. The whole variable domain, remainder taken from reference TRBV15 and TRBJ2-2, is DAMVIQNPRYQVTQFGKPVTLSCSQTLNHNVMYWYQQKSSQAPKLLFHYYDKDFNNEADTPDNFQSRRPNTSFCFLDIRSPGLGDTAMYLCATSREGSGRFNTGELFFGEGSRLTVL.

This rearrangement joins TRBV5-1 to TRBJ2-1, with 11 bases that match TRBD2. CDR1 and CDR2 from the germline V gene are SGHRS and YFSETQ. The CDR3 has 16 residues. V lost 0 bases to trimming and J lost 8 bases; unmatched junction nucleotides: 7. CDR3 protein: CASSLAMLAGGYEQFF. As DNA, the CDR3 is TGCGCCAGCAGCTTGGCCATGCTAGCGGGAGGCTATGAGCAGTTCTTC.

The CDR3 loop reads CASRNRGLKTEAFF. CDR3 nucleotides: TGTGCCAGCAGGAACAGGGGGCTTAAAACTGAAGCTTTCTTT. This chain connects TRBV6-5 to TRBJ1-1; 9 bases map to TRBD1. Germline CDR1 MNHEY, CDR2 SVGAGI. Germline trimming cut 6 bases from V and 5 bases from J; bases unmatched to any gene: 7. The CDR3 covers 14 residues.

This rearrangement joins TRBV10-2 to TRBJ2-7; D is possibly TRBD1 (5 bases). Germline V gene sequence: CDR1 WSHSY, CDR2 SAAADI. The CDR3 covers 13 residues. Trimming left V 3 bases short and J 2 bases short, with 8 bases between. CDR3 sequence reads: CASSDQGTYEQYF. Written as DNA, the CDR3 is TGCGCCAGCAGTGACCAGGGCACCTACGAGCAGTACTTC.

The J gene is TRBJ2-5, the V gene TRBV5-1, with 11 positions matching TRBD2. There are 15 residues in the CDR3. V gave up 3 bases and J gave up 3 bases; unmatched junction bases: 4. Germline values: CDR1 SGHRS, CDR2 YFSETQ. CDR3 loop: CASSWGTSGEETQYF. Written as DNA, the CDR3 is TGCGCCAGCAGCTGGGGGACTAGCGGAGAAGAGACCCAGTACTTC.

The chain recombines TRBV7-8 with TRBJ1-1; D not resolved. This CDR3 region has 15 residues. The germline V gene encodes CDR1 SGHVS and CDR2 FQNEAQ. The germline V and J ends were trimmed by 1 base and 0 bases, with 9 bases remaining between them. CDR3 coding DNA: TGTGCCAGCAGCTTAGGGGCGAGCATGAACACTGAAGCTTTCTTT. Translated: CASSLGASMNTEAFF.

Of note for this clone: The sample has other DNA sequences that encode this CDR3 too. The rearrangement links TRBV11-2 to TRBJ1-2, with D possibly TRBD1 on 5 matching bases. Trimming left V 1 base short and J 8 bases short, with 5 bases between. The germline V gene has CDR1 SGHAT and CDR2 FQNNGV. The CDR3 covers 11 residues. Here the CDR3 reads CASSLGGGYTF. The CDR3 DNA is TGTGCCAGCAGCTTAGGGGGCGGCTACACCTTC.

V usage is TRBV5-4 and J usage is TRBJ1-3; the match to TRBD1 covers 8 bases. Per the germline V gene, CDR1 is SGHNT and CDR2 is YYREEE (reference sequence). The length of the CDR3 is 15 residues. V was pared by 4 bases and J by 2 bases, with 5 bases of the junction left unmatched. The CDR3 DNA sequence: TGTGCCAGCAGCCCCGACAGGGGAACTGGAAACACCATATATTTT. It codes for CASSPDRGTGNTIYF. The full variable domain, completed using reference TRBV5-4 and TRBJ1-3, is ETGVTQSPTHLIKTRGQQVTLRCSSQSGHNTVSWYQQALGQGPQFIFQYYREEENGRGNFPPRFSGLQFPNYSSELNVNALELDDSALYLCASSPDRGTGNTIYFGEGSWLTVV.

The chain couples TRBV13 to TRBJ1-4, with D possibly TRBD1 on 5 matching bases. Deletions cut 4 bases from V and 8 bases from J, with 11 bases between. The V gene's germline CDR1 is PRHDT and CDR2 FYEKMQ (reference sequence). There are 13 residues in the CDR3. In nucleotides, the CDR3 is TGTGCCAGCAGCTCGCGAACAGGCGAAAAACTGTTTTTT. Protein product: CASSSRTGEKLFF.

This clone was found once. This chain uses TRBV4-2 with TRBJ2-1; the match to TRBD2 covers 12 bases. CDR3 size: 17 residues. V lost 0 bases to trimming and J lost 6 bases; unmatched junction nucleotides: 6. Germline CDR1 is LGHNA and CDR2 is YNFKEQ. The DNA of the CDR3 is TGTGCCAGCAGCCAAGAAGCGACTAGCGGGAGTGCCAATGAGCAGTTCTTC. Protein product: CASSQEATSGSANEQFF.

This clone appeared once. The V gene is TRBV7-9, the J gene TRBJ1-2, with 9 positions matching TRBD1. Germline-derived CDR1 and CDR2 are SEHNR and FQNEAQ (reference sequence). The ends lost 5 bases at V and 10 bases at J; junction bases unmatched: 14. The CDR3 covers 15 residues. DNA for the CDR3: TGTGCCAGCAGCCTCAAACCGGGACAGGGTAGGTACTACACCTTC. Its translation: CASSLKPGQGRYYTF.

The V gene is TRBV6-5, the J gene TRBJ2-7; 7 nucleotides agree with TRBD1. Germline values: CDR1 MNHEY, CDR2 SVGAGI. The trim removed 2 bases at V and 4 bases at J, leaving 2 bases unmatched. This CDR3 is 13 amino acids long. This CDR3 is CASSYGTEYEQYF. CDR3 coding DNA: TGTGCCAGCAGTTACGGGACAGAATACGAGCAGTACTTC.